This T cell receptor beta chain is from a study of tumor and adjacent non-tumor tissue in lung cancer. As to this clonotype: The junction departs from the called germline gene at one end, perhaps through a read error.

The CDR3 has 16 residues. The germline V gene has CDR1 DFQATT and CDR2 SNEGSKA (reference sequence). A modified ARM-PCR protocol with three rounds of nested PCR amplified TCRbeta. TCRdb processed the multiplex PCR reads anew with MiXCR; each CDR3 protein has one entry. The sample carries approximately 100,000 distinct CDR3 sequences, approximately 65% recorded once. No cell sorting was done before RNA was extracted from the tissue. The normal lung tissue was taken more than 3 cm from the tumor edge. The TCR originated in a man aged 25 to 40 with non-small cell lung cancer. The sample taken for sequencing was distant non-tumor lung tissue. The chain couples TRBV20-1 to TRBJ2-5; weak D call: TRBD2 (7 bases). CDR3 in amino acids: CSTRLSRGADAETQYF. CDR3 in DNA: TGCAGTACTAGACTATCCCGGGGGGCAGATGCAGAGACCCAGTACTTC.